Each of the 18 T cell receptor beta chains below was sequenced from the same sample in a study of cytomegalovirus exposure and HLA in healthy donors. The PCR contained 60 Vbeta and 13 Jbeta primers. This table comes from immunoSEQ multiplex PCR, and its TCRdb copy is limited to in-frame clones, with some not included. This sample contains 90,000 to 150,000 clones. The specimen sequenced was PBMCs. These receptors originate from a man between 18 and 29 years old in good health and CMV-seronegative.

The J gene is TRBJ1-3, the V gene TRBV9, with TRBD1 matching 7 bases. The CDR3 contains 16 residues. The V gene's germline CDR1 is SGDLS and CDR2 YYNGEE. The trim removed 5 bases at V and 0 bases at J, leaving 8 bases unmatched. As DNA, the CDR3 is TGTGCCAGCAGTCCTTCCGGGACAGTCTCTGGAAACACCATATATTTT. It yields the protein CASSPSGTVSGNTIYF.

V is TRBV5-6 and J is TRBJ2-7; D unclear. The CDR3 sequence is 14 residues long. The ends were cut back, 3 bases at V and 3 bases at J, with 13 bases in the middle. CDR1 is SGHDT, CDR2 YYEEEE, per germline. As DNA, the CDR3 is TGTGCCAGCAGCTGGGCCAGTGATCTCTACGAGCAGTACTTC. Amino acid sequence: CASSWASDLYEQYF. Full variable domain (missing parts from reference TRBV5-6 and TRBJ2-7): DAGVTQSPTHLIKTRGQQVTLRCSPKSGHDTVSWYQQALGQGPQFIFQYYEEEERQRGNFPDRFSGHQFPNYSSELNVNALLLGDSALYLCASSWASDLYEQYFGPGTRLTVT.

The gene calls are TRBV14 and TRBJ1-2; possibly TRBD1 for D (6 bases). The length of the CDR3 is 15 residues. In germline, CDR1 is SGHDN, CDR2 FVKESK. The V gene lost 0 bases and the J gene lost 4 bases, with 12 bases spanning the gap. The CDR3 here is CASSQDWGLGYGYTF. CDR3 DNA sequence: TGTGCCAGCAGCCAAGATTGGGGGCTCGGCTATGGCTACACCTTC.

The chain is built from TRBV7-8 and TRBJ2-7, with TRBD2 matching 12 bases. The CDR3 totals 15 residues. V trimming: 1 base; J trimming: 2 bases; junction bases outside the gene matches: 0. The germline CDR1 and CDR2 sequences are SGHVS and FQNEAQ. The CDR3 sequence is CASSLGLAGAYEQYF. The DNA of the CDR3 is TGTGCCAGCAGCTTAGGACTAGCGGGAGCCTACGAGCAGTACTTC.

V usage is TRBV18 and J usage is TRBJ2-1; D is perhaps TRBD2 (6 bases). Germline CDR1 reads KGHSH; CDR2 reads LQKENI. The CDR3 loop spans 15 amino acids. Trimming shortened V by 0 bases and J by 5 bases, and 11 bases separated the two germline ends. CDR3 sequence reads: CASSPPGLQDNEQFF. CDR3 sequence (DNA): TGTGCCAGCTCACCACCAGGACTACAAGACAATGAGCAGTTCTTC.

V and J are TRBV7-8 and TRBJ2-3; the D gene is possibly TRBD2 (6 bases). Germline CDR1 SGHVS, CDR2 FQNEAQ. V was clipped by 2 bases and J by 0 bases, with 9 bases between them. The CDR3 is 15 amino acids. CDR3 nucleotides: TGTGCCAGCAGCTTATGGAGGGGAAGCACAGATACGCAGTATTTT. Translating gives CASSLWRGSTDTQYF.

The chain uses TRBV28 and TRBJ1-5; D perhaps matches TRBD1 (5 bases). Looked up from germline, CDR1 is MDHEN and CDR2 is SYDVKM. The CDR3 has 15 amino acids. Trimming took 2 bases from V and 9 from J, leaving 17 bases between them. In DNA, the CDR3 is TGTGCCAGCAGTTTACACCAGGGTCAATCGACGCCCCAGCATTTT. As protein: CASSLHQGQSTPQHF.

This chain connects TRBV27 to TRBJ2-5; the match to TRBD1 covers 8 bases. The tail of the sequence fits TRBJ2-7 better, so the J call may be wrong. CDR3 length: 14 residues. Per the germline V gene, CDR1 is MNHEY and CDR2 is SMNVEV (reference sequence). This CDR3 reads CASSLRQGPNEQYF. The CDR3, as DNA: TGTGCCAGCAGTTTAAGACAGGGGCCCAACGAGCAGTACTTC.

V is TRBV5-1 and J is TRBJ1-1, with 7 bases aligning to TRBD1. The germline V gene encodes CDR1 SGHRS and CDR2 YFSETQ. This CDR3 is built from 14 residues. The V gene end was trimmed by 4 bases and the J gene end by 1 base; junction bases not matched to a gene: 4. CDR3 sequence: CASSGGQSNTEAFF. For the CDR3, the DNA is TGCGCCAGCAGCGGGGGACAGTCGAACACTGAAGCTTTCTTT. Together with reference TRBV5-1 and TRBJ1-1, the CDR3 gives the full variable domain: KAGVTQTPRYLIKTRGQQVTLSCSPISGHRSVSWYQQTPGQGLQFLFEYFSETQRNKGNFPGRFSGRQFSNSRSEMNVSTLELGDSALYLCASSGGQSNTEAFFGQGTRLTVV.

CDR3 sequence reads: CASSSGTGANEHGYTF. CDR3 DNA: TGTGCCAGCAGCTCCGGGACAGGGGCCAACGAGCATGGCTACACCTTC. J is TRBJ1-2 and V is TRBV7-8, with 10 bases identical to TRBD1. The germline V gene has CDR1 SGHVS and CDR2 FQNEAQ. The CDR3 covers 16 residues. V shed 4 bases, J shed 6 bases, and the junction held 11 bases outside the gene matches. The complete variable domain, with remaining parts taken from reference TRBV7-8 and TRBJ1-2, reads GAGVSQSPRYKVAKRGQDVALRCDPISGHVSLFWYQQALGQGPEFLTYFQNEAQLDKSGLPSDRFFAERPEGSVSTLKIQRTQQEDSAVYLCASSSGTGANEHGYTFGSGTRLTVV.

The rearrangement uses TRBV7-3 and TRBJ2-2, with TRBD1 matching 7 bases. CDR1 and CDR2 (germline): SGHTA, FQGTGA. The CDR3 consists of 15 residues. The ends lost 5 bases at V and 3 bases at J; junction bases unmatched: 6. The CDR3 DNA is TGTGCCAGCAGCGTAAGGACAGGAGACACCGGGGAGCTGTTTTTT. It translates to CASSVRTGDTGELFF. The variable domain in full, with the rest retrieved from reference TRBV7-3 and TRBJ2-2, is GAGVSQTPSNKVTEKGKYVELRCDPISGHTALYWYRQSLGQGPEFLIYFQGTGAADDSGLPNDRFFAVRPEGSVSTLKIQRTERGDSAVYLCASSVRTGDTGELFFGEGSRLTVL.

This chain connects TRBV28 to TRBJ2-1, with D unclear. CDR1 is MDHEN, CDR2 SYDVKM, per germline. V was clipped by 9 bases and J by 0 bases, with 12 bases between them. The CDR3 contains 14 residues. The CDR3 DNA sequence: TGTGCCAGTCCGCCGTCGCGCTCCTACAATGAGCAGTTCTTC. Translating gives CASPPSRSYNEQFF.

The DNA for the CDR3 is TGTGCCAGCAGCGTAGCCACGGGGGCTAATGAAAAACTGTTTTTT. Protein sequence: CASSVATGANEKLFF. The rearrangement uses TRBV9 and TRBJ1-4, with D possibly being TRBD1 (5 bases). Germline V gene lookup returns CDR1 SGDLS and CDR2 YYNGEE. V lost 0 bases and J lost 3, with 9 bases in between. The CDR3 totals 15 residues.

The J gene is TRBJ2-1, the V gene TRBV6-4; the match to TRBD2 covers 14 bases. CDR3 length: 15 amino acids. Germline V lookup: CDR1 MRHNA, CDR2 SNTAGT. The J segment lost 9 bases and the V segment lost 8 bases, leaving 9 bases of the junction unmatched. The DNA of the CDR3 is TGTGCCAGCGGAAAGACTAGCGGGGGGGCAAGTGAGCAGTTCTTC. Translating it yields CASGKTSGGASEQFF.

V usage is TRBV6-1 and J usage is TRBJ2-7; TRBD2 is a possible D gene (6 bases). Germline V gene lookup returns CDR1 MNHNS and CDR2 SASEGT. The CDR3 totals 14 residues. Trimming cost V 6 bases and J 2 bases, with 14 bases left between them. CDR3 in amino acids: CASRAPGAPYEQYF. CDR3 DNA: TGTGCCAGCAGGGCCCCGGGAGCCCCCTACGAGCAGTACTTC.

The CDR3 spells CASSQQNREYNEQFF. The DNA for the CDR3 is TGCGCCAGCAGCCAACAAAACAGGGAGTACAATGAGCAGTTCTTC. The chain joins TRBV5-1 to TRBJ2-1; D perhaps matches TRBD1 (6 bases). The CDR3 covers 15 residues. Between the trimmed V and J ends, which lost 4 bases and 4 bases, there was a span of 15 bases. Germline loops: CDR1 SGHRS, CDR2 YFSETQ.

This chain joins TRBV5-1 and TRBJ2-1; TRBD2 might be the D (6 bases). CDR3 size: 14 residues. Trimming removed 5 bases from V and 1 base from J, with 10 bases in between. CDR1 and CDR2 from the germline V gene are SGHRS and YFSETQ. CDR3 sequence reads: CASSHSGSYNEQFF. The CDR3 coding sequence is TGCGCCAGCAGTCATAGCGGTTCCTACAATGAGCAGTTCTTC. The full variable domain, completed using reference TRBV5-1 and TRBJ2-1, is KAGVTQTPRYLIKTRGQQVTLSCSPISGHRSVSWYQQTPGQGLQFLFEYFSETQRNKGNFPGRFSGRQFSNSRSEMNVSTLELGDSALYLCASSHSGSYNEQFFGPGTRLTVL.

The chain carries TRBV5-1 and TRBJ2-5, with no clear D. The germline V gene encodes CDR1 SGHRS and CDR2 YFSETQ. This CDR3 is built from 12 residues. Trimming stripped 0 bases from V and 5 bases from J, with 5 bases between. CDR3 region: CASSLVSETQYF. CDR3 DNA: TGCGCCAGCAGCTTGGTCTCGGAGACCCAGTACTTC. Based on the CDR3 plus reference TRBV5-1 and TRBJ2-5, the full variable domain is KAGVTQTPRYLIKTRGQQVTLSCSPISGHRSVSWYQQTPGQGLQFLFEYFSETQRNKGNFPGRFSGRQFSNSRSEMNVSTLELGDSALYLCASSLVSETQYFGPGTRLLVL.